One and the same sample provided the 15 T cell receptor beta chains below, sequenced in a study of blood T cell repertoires in COVID-19. Profiling relied on immunoSEQ multiplex PCR, and the TCRdb table lists in-frame clones only, not all of them. Of under 350,000 clones listed, roughly 85% are singletons. Sequenced sample: PBMCs or T cells enriched from blood (not recorded which). Receptors were obtained from a woman between 40 and 55 years old with acute COVID-19.

This clone was found a few times. The rearrangement uses TRBV27 and TRBJ2-3, with D possibly matching TRBD2 (5 bases). The CDR3 contains 15 residues. Per the germline V gene, CDR1 is MNHEY and CDR2 is SMNVEV (reference sequence). V lost 1 base and J 4 bases, leaving 12 bases between the germline ends. The DNA for the CDR3 is TGTGCCAGCAGTTTATTCGGACTCAATGCAGATACGCAGTATTTT. Amino acids: CASSLFGLNADTQYF.

The chain recombines TRBV11-2 with TRBJ2-3, with 9 bases lining up with TRBD2. Germline V gives CDR1 SGHAT, CDR2 FQNNGV. The CDR3 totals 17 residues. V gave up 1 base and J gave up 7 bases; unmatched junction bases: 12. CDR3 DNA: TGTGCCAGCAGCTTAGTAGGTGCTAGCGGGGTACCGTATACGCAGTATTTT. This codes for CASSLVGASGVPYTQYF.

J is TRBJ1-3 and V is TRBV7-9; D perhaps matches TRBD1 (5 bases). This CDR3 is built from 15 residues. V lost 2 bases to trimming and J lost 1 base, with 9 bases between them. Germline V gene sequence: CDR1 SEHNR, CDR2 FQNEAQ (reference sequence). As DNA, the CDR3 is TGTGCCAGCAGCTTAAGCCGGGGGTCTGGAAACACCATATATTTT. It yields the protein CASSLSRGSGNTIYF.

The chain employs TRBV29-1 and TRBJ1-3, with 7 bases aligning to TRBD1. V shed 4 bases and J 4 bases; nucleotides not matched to a gene: 10. The CDR3 has 15 amino acids. Germline V gene data show CDR1 as SQVTM and CDR2 as ANQGSEA. The CDR3 sequence is CSVGRTGEVGNTIYF. In DNA, the CDR3 is TGCAGCGTTGGTCGTACAGGGGAAGTGGGAAACACCATATATTTT.

The V gene is TRBV6-5, the J gene TRBJ2-7, with 7 bases matching TRBD1. V lost 4 bases to trimming and J lost 2 bases; unmatched junction nucleotides: 5. Germline CDR1 is MNHEY and CDR2 is SVGAGI. The CDR3 runs to 14 residues. The CDR3 bases are TGTGCCAGCAGTTTGACCACAGGGGCCTACGAGCAGTACTTC. Translation gives CASSLTTGAYEQYF.

The J gene is TRBJ2-1, the V gene TRBV7-3, with a tentative D call TRBD1 (6 bases). V gave up 5 bases and J gave up 9 bases, with 23 bases separating them. The CDR3 is 16 amino acids. Looked up from germline, CDR1 is SGHTA and CDR2 is FQGTGA. CDR3 sequence: CASSPDNAGTISEQFF. Here the CDR3 DNA reads TGTGCCAGCAGCCCAGACAACGCCGGGACAATCAGTGAGCAGTTCTTC.

The chain employs TRBV2 and TRBJ2-7; D not certain. Trimming took 7 bases from V and 2 from J, leaving 18 bases between them. CDR1 is SNHLY, CDR2 FYNNEI, per germline. The CDR3 covers 15 residues. The CDR3 DNA follows: TGTGCCAGCACTGCTATATATGATGATACCTACGAGCAGTACTTC. The encoded protein is CASTAIYDDTYEQYF. Full variable domain (outside the CDR3, taken from reference TRBV2 and TRBJ2-7): EPEVTQTPSHQVTQMGQEVILRCVPISNHLYFYWYRQILGQKVEFLVSFYNNEISEKSEIFDDQFSVERPDGSNFTLKIRSTKLEDSAMYFCASTAIYDDTYEQYFGPGTRLTVT.

In this sample, this clone turned up a few times. The rearrangement joins TRBV12-3 or TRBV12-4 to TRBJ2-1, with TRBD2 as a possible D gene (5 bases). V lost 2 bases, J lost 5 bases, and 7 bases lay in between. This CDR3 contains 13 residues. CDR3 sequence: CASSLRTHNEQFF. CDR3 DNA sequence: TGTGCCAGCAGTTTAAGGACTCACAATGAGCAGTTCTTC.

The chain joins TRBV5-4 to TRBJ2-1; 9 bases map to TRBD1. This CDR3 contains 15 residues. Germline CDR1 and CDR2: SGHNT and YYREEE (reference sequence). The V gene end was trimmed by 3 bases and the J gene end by 5 bases; junction bases not matched to a gene: 6. CDR3 nucleotide sequence: TGTGCCAGCAGCTCGACAGGGGGTACGAACAATGAGCAGTTCTTC. This sequence encodes CASSSTGGTNNEQFF.

The rearrangement joins TRBV13 to TRBJ2-2, with 7 nucleotides matching TRBD2. J lost 0 bases, V lost 0 bases, and 13 bases had no gene match. The CDR3 runs 20 residues. Germline V CDR1 and CDR2: PRHDT, FYEKMQ (reference sequence). Here the CDR3 DNA reads TGTGCCAGCAGCTTAGGAGAGGTAGGCCTGCGGGGGTCGAACACCGGGGAGCTGTTTTTT. Translated: CASSLGEVGLRGSNTGELFF. The full variable domain, in which reference TRBV13 and TRBJ2-2 provide the parts outside the CDR3, is AAGVIQSPRHLIKEKRETATLKCYPIPRHDTVYWYQQGPGQDPQFLISFYEKMQSDKGSIPDRFSAQQFSDYHSELNMSSLELGDSALYFCASSLGEVGLRGSNTGELFFGEGSRLTVL.

The rearrangement joins TRBV9 to TRBJ2-2, with D possibly matching TRBD2 (5 bases). CDR3 length: 15 residues. Per germline, CDR1 SGDLS and CDR2 YYNGEE. V was shortened by 0 bases and J by 4 bases, with 10 bases between the two germline ends. The CDR3 spells CASSVAGMLTGELFF. Here the CDR3 DNA reads TGTGCCAGCAGCGTAGCCGGGATGCTCACCGGGGAGCTGTTTTTT.

The rearrangement links TRBV27 to TRBJ1-1; 9 bases line up with TRBD1. Germline CDR1 reads MNHEY; CDR2 reads SMNVEV (reference sequence). With V trimmed by 4 bases and J by 5 bases, 11 bases remained unmatched. The CDR3 is made up of 16 amino acids. In nucleotides, the CDR3 is TGTGCCAGCAGTTCCACATCGACAGGGGGTCGGACTGAAGCTTTCTTT. Translated: CASSSTSTGGRTEAFF.

V is TRBV6-5 and J is TRBJ1-1, with D uncertain. This CDR3 comprises 13 residues. The V end lost 8 bases, the J end lost 2 bases, and 12 bases lay between the germline ends. Germline V CDR1 and CDR2: MNHEY, SVGAGI. CDR3 sequence (DNA): TGTGCCAGCGGAGGACGGAAAAACACTGAAGCTTTCTTT. Amino acid sequence: CASGGRKNTEAFF.

The DNA for the CDR3 is TGCAGTGCTAGTTTTGGGAGTTTGGATTCACCCCTCCACTTT. Encoded protein: CSASFGSLDSPLHF. This chain links TRBV20-1 with TRBJ1-6; D is undetermined. Looked up from germline, CDR1 is DFQATT and CDR2 is SNEGSKA (reference sequence). Trimming stripped 3 bases from V and 8 bases from J, with 14 bases between. This CDR3 contains 14 residues.

The V gene is TRBV19, the J gene TRBJ1-5; the match to TRBD1 covers 7 bases. This CDR3 is built from 15 residues. Germline V lookup: CDR1 LNHDA, CDR2 SQIVND (reference sequence). J lost 2 bases, V lost 5 bases, and 6 bases had no gene match. The CDR3 sequence is CASSSQGRGNQPQHF. CDR3 nucleotide sequence: TGTGCCAGTAGTTCACAGGGGCGAGGCAATCAGCCCCAGCATTTT.